The clone carrying this T cell receptor (beta chain) was counted only a few times. Its antigen is unknown. This entry belongs to a study of beta chain features in type 1 diabetes. Study-wide points: Type 1 diabetes patients had fewer VDJ junction insertions and more deletions. When Type 1 diabetes patients were examined, their TCRB CDR3s proved moderately but significantly shorter in all four CD4+ subsets. Cells with high TCR expression could be over-represented by cDNA sequencing.

Expressed TCRB transcripts were sequenced after all isolated RNA was converted to cDNA. Measured with immunoSEQ multiplex PCR; TCRdb has only the in-frame clones, and not every one. The top ten clones hold about 0.6% of a sample with a few hundred thousand clones, over 8.5% of them seen once. Sequencing was carried out using central memory CD4+ T cells from blood. This clonotype was obtained from a man younger than 40 with type 1 diabetes.

DNA for the CDR3: TGTGCCAGCAGCTTCGGACTAGCGGACCTCTACGAGCAGTACTTC. Translation gives CASSFGLADLYEQYF. The gene calls are TRBV7-2 and TRBJ2-7; 10 nucleotides match TRBD2. J was trimmed by 3 bases and V by 3 bases; bases with no gene match: 5. This CDR3 region has 15 residues. Germline CDR1 SGHTA, CDR2 FQGNSA.